The rows below give T cell receptor beta chains drawn from one sample of a study of blood T cell repertoires in COVID-19. The table came from immunoSEQ multiplex PCR; TCRdb's copy has only in-frame clones and leaves some out. The sample lists a few hundred thousand clones, approximately 87% seen once, with around 1.9% in the top ten. The source material was PBMCs or T cells enriched from blood (not recorded which). Receptors were obtained from a woman aged 40 to 50 who had recovered from COVID-19. Both conserved end residues are part of each CDR3. D genes are given only for firm matches.

cdr3_length d_call j_call v_call cdr3_aa
15 TRBD2 TRBJ2-2 TRBV19 CASSMGGDSTGELFF
18 TRBD2 TRBJ2-1 TRBV28 CASSWLGTSGRGDNEQFF
15 TRBD1 TRBJ2-2 TRBV9 CASSVSAAGGGELFF
12 NA TRBJ2-7 TRBV5-1 CASSLSDYEQYF
14 NA TRBJ2-1 TRBV3-1/TRBV3-2 CASNQRGALNEQFF
15 TRBD2 TRBJ2-3 TRBV18 CASSPTSGTADTQYF
13 NA TRBJ2-2 TRBV18 CASSPAVAGELFF
17 TRBD2 TRBJ2-1 TRBV6-2/TRBV6-3 CASSYPQLAVNYNEQFF
17 NA TRBJ2-3 TRBV25-1 CASSATRAERGTDTQYF
16 NA TRBJ1-5 TRBV27 CASSLLEPNGNQPQHF
14 NA TRBJ2-1 TRBV5-6 CASSLGQGGYEQFF
11 NA TRBJ2-3 TRBV14 CASSHGDTQYF
19 TRBD1 TRBJ1-2 TRBV7-9 CASSLALRDRVRFNDGYTF
13 NA TRBJ1-5 TRBV29-1 CSVVSGLNQPQHF
14 TRBD1 TRBJ2-3 TRBV24-1 CATSEWTGTDTQYF
14 NA TRBJ2-3 TRBV7-8 CASSLPQGTDTQYF
13 TRBD2 TRBJ2-7 TRBV10-3 CAIGLAGGYEQYF
13 NA TRBJ1-1 TRBV19 CASSIDAMAGAFF
14 TRBD1 TRBJ2-7 TRBV5-1 CASSLGQGSYEQYF
17 TRBD2 TRBJ2-1 TRBV18 CASSPGLAGVSYNEQFF
13 TRBD1 TRBJ1-1 TRBV6-1 CASRYQGATEAFF
17 TRBD2 TRBJ2-3 TRBV18 CASSALWASGDTDTQYF
13 TRBD2 TRBJ2-5 TRBV3-1/TRBV3-2 CASSPTSGETQYF
13 NA TRBJ2-1 TRBV2 CASSSEPRHEQFF
15 TRBD1 TRBJ1-1 TRBV4-2 CASSRRRDSGTEAFF
15 NA TRBJ1-6 TRBV4-3 CASSQATGGKSPLHF
14 NA TRBJ2-1 TRBV19 CASSIARGYNEQFF
14 NA TRBJ2-1 TRBV11-2 CASSLGLQGNEQFF
15 NA TRBJ1-4 TRBV4-3 CASSQEDSRNEKLFF
13 NA TRBJ1-1 TRBV18 CASSRTENTEAFF
18 NA TRBJ2-4 TRBV4-2 CASSQDSPSTGNKNIQYF
11 TRBD1 TRBJ1-2 TRBV30 CAWKGTGGYTF
18 TRBD2 TRBJ2-2 TRBV10-3 CAISTPRGGSGATGELFF
16 TRBD2 TRBJ2-3 TRBV9 CASSVGLTSGKDTQYF
14 NA TRBJ2-3 TRBV5-8 CASSLVYGSDTQYF
15 TRBD1 TRBJ2-3 TRBV12-5 CASGLGQGNTDTQYF
15 NA TRBJ2-7 TRBV14 CASSQGLAGSYEQYF
13 TRBD1 TRBJ1-1 TRBV6-6 CASSLMDRTEAFF
17 TRBD1 TRBJ1-5 TRBV19 CASSKLSGTGVNQPQHF
16 NA TRBJ1-6 TRBV12-1 CASSFLGGEENSPLHF
13 NA TRBJ1-2 TRBV10-1 CASSDSTLYGYTF
15 NA TRBJ1-5 TRBV27 CASSLSMGGNQPQHF
15 NA TRBJ2-4 TRBV14 CASSQVMGGGNIQYF
16 TRBD1 TRBJ2-1 TRBV4-1 CASSQRTGRSYNEQFF
14 NA TRBJ1-1 TRBV13 CASTLGRRHTEAFF
17 TRBD2 TRBJ2-1 TRBV5-6 CASSSGTSGRVFDEQFF
13 NA TRBJ1-5 TRBV9 CASSVDSDQPQHF
13 NA TRBJ1-2 TRBV30 CAWSVGGRDGYTF
16 TRBD1 TRBJ2-2 TRBV24-1 CATSDLGQGEDGELFF
18 TRBD1 TRBJ2-2 TRBV5-1 CASSLFPGDRGLTGELFF
12 NA TRBJ1-3 TRBV4-1 CASSQVGNTIYF
13 NA TRBJ2-1 TRBV5-8 CASSSDTDNEQFF
14 NA TRBJ1-2 TRBV29-1 CSVTQNGPNYGYTF
13 NA TRBJ2-2 TRBV18 CASSPPSTGELFF